This paragraph reports one TCR beta chain. Repertoires were generated with immunoSEQ multiplex PCR, while TCRdb's copy carries only in-frame clones and drops some. In the table there are around 46,000 clones, roughly 86% of which are singletons. The CDR3 length is 16 residues. V was shortened by 1 base and J by 4 bases, with 17 bases between the two germline ends. CDR1 SGHTA and CDR2 FQGNSA come from the germline V gene. The data were obtained in a study of blood T cell repertoires in COVID-19. On the study more broadly: Sites in the United States, Italy and Spain provided acute and convalescent COVID-19 samples. PBMCs, B-cell-depleted T cells, or T cells were the source of the cDNA or gDNA that made up the material.

The V and J genes are TRBV7-2 and TRBJ2-7; D is possibly TRBD1 (6 bases). The TCR was taken from a man aged 60 to 75 with active or convalescent COVID-19. The sample comprised peripheral blood. The CDR3 DNA is TGTGCCAGCAGCTTAGGCGAGGGGACACTAGTTTACGAGCAGTACTTC. Protein product: CASSLGEGTLVYEQYF.